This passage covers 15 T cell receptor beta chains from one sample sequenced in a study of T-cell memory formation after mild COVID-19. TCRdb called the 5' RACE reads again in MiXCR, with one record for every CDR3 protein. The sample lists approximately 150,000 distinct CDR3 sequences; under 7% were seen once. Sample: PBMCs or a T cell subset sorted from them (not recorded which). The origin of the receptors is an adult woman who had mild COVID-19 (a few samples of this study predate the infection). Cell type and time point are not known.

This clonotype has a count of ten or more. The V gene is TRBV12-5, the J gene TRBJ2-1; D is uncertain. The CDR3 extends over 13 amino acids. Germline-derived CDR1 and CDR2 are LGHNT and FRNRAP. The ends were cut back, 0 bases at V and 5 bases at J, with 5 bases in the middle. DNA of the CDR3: TGTGCTAGTGGTTTGGTATTCGACAATGAGCAGTTCTTC. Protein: CASGLVFDNEQFF.

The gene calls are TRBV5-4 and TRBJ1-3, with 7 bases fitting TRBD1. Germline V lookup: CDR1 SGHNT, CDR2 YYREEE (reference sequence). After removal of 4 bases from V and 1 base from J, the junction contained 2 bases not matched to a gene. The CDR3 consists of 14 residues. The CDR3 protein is CASSPTGSGNTIYF. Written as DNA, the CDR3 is TGTGCCAGCAGCCCGACAGGGTCTGGAAACACCATATATTTT.

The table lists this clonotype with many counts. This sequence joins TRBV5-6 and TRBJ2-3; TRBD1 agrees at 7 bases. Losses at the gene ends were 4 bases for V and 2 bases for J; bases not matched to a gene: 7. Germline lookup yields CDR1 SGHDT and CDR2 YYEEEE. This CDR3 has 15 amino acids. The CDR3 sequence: CASSQGQTLTDTQYF. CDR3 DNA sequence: TGTGCCAGCAGCCAGGGACAGACCCTCACAGATACGCAGTATTTT.

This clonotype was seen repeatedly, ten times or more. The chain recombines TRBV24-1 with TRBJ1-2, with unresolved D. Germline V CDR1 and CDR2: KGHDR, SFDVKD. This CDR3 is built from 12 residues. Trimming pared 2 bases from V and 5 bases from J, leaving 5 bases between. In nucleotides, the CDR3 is TGTGCCACCAGTGATTCGGAATATGGCTACACCTTC. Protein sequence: CATSDSEYGYTF.

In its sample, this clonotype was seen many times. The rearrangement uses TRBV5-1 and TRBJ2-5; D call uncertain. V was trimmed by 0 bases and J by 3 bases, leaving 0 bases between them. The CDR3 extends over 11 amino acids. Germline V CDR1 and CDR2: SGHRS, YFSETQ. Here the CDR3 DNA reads TGCGCCAGCAGCTTGGAAGAGACCCAGTACTTC. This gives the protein CASSLEETQYF.

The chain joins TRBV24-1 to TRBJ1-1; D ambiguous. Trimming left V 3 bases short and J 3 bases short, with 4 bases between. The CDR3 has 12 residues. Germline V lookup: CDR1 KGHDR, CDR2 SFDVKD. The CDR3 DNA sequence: TGTGCCACCAGTGATCCGGACACTGAAGCTTTCTTT. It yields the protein CATSDPDTEAFF.

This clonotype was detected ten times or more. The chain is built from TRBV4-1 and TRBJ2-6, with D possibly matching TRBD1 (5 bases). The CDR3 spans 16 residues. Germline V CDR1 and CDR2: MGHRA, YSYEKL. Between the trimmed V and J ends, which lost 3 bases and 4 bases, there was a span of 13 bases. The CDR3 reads CASSHIRAGGANVLTF. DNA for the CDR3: TGCGCCAGCAGCCACATCAGGGCCGGGGGGGCCAACGTCCTGACTTTC.

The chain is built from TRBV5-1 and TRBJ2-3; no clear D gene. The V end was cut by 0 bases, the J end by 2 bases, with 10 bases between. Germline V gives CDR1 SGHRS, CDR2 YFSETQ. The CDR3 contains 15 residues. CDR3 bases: TGCGCCAGCAGCTTGGATGCAGGAGACACAGATACGCAGTATTTT. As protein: CASSLDAGDTDTQYF.

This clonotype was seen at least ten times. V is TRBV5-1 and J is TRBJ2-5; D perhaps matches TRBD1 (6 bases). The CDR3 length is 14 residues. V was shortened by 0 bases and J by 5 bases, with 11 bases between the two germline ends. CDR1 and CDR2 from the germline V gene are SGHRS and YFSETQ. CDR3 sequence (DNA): TGCGCCAGCAGCTTGGGGACAGAGTCGGAGACCCAGTACTTC. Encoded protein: CASSLGTESETQYF.

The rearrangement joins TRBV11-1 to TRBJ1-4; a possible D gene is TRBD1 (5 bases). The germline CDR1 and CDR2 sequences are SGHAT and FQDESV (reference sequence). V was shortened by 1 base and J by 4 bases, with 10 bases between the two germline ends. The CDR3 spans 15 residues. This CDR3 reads CASSLGGTDNEKLFF. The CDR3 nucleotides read TGTGCCAGCAGCTTAGGCGGGACCGATAATGAAAAACTGTTTTTT.

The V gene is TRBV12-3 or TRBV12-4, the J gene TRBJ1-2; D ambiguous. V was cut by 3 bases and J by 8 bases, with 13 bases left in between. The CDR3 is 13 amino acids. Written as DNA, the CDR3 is TGTGCCAGCAGTTTGGCCCTCACGGGAGGCTACACCTTC. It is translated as CASSLALTGGYTF.

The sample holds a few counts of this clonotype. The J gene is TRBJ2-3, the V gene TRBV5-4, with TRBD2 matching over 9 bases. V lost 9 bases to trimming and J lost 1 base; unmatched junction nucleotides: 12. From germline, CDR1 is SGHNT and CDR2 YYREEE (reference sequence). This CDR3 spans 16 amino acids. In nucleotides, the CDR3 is TGTGCCACTACCATCTGGGTAGCGGGGGGCACAGATACGCAGTATTTT. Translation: CATTIWVAGGTDTQYF.

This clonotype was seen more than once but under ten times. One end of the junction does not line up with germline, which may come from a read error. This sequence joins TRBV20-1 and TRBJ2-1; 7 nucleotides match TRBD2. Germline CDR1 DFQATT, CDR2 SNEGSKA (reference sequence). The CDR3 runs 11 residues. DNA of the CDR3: TGCAGTGCTAGAGGAGGTAGCGGGTACGTCTTC. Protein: CSARGGSGYVF.

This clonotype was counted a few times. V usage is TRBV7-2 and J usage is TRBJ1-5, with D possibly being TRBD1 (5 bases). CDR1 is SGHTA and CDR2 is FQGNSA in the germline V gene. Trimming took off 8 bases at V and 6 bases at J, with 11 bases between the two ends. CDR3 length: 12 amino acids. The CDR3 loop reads CASGAFGQPQHF. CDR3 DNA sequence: TGTGCCAGCGGGGCCTTCGGTCAGCCCCAGCATTTT.

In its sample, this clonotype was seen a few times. CDR3 residues: CASTFGDRDWSSYGYTF. CDR3 DNA sequence: TGTGCCAGCACTTTCGGGGACAGGGATTGGTCTAGCTATGGCTACACCTTC. The V gene is TRBV7-8, the J gene TRBJ1-2, with 9 bases lining up with TRBD1. Germline CDR1 reads SGHVS; CDR2 reads FQNEAQ. J was trimmed by 4 bases and V by 7 bases; bases with no gene match: 16. The CDR3 length is 17 residues.